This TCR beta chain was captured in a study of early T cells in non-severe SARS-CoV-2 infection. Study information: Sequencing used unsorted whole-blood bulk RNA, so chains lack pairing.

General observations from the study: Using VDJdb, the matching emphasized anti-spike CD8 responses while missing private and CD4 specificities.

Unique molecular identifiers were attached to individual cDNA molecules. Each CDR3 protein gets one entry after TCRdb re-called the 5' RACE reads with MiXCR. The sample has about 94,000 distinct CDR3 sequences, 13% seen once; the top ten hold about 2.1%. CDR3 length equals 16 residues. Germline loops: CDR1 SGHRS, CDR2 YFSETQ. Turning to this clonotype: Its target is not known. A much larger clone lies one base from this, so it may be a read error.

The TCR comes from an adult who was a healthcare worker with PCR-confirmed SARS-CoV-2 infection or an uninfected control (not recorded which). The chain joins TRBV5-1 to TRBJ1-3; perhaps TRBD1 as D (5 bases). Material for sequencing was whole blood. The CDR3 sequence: CASSLVGTTTGTTIYF. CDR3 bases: TGCGCCAGCAGCTTGGTTGGGACGACTACTGGAACCACCATATATTTT.